The rows below give T cell receptor beta chains drawn from one sample of a study of blood T cells in healthy people across ages. TCRdb itself ran the 5' RACE reads through MiXCR, one entry per CDR3 protein. The sample includes hundreds of thousands of distinct CDR3 sequences, approximately 21% of them seen just once. Sequencing was performed on blood. Receptors were obtained from a man between 65 and 85 years old in good health. Both conserved end residues are trimmed from each CDR3. The D gene is left open where the match is weak.

D	V	J	length	CDR3
.	TRBV7-2	TRBJ2-2	10	ASSSETGELF
TRBD2	TRBV25-1	TRBJ2-3	13	ASSVAGGGTDTQY
TRBD2	TRBV12-3/TRBV12-4	TRBJ2-1	12	ASSPLAGGDQQF
.	TRBV28	TRBJ2-4	12	ASTEGGGKNIQY
.	TRBV29-1	TRBJ1-4	11	SGEGGPGEKLF
.	TRBV6-5	.	14	ASSFYPPSIGETQY
.	TRBV21-1	TRBJ2-3	12	ASMPGTSEDTQY
.	TRBV7-2	.	10	ASSSFAHEQF
.	TRBV9	TRBJ1-3	15	ASSPTAGAGDGNTIY
.	TRBV20-1	TRBJ2-6	13	SALSGGVGANVLT
.	TRBV25-1	TRBJ1-2	12	ASSAAGYYYGYT